This passage covers 16 T cell receptor beta chains from one sample sequenced in a study of blood T cell repertoires in COVID-19. The repertoire was sequenced with immunoSEQ multiplex PCR; TCRdb's copy has only in-frame clones and lacks some. This table has 250,000 or so clones, approximately 90% appearing once. What was sequenced was PBMCs or T cells enriched from blood (not recorded which). These receptors all stem from a woman in her thirties with acute COVID-19.

The rearrangement joins TRBV6-2 or TRBV6-3 to TRBJ2-1, with a possible D match to TRBD1 (5 bases). V was pared by 2 bases and J by 3 bases, with 8 bases between. CDR1 is MNHEY, CDR2 SVGEGT, per germline. The CDR3 has 14 amino acids. CDR3: CASSYTGSYNEQFF. DNA of the CDR3: TGTGCCAGCAGTTACACAGGAAGCTACAATGAGCAGTTCTTC.

V and J are TRBV5-8 and TRBJ2-7; 12 nucleotides align to TRBD2. CDR1 is SGHTS, CDR2 YDEGEE, per germline. After removal of 2 bases from V and 2 bases from J, the junction contained 8 bases not matched to a gene. This CDR3 has 17 amino acids. This chain's CDR3 is CASSFSGTSGPPYEQYF. The CDR3 nucleotides are TGTGCCAGCAGCTTTTCCGGGACTAGCGGGCCGCCCTACGAGCAGTACTTC.

The CDR3 DNA reads as TGTGCCAGCTCATTGGTCGGGAGCTCCTACGAGCAGTACTTC. Protein sequence: CASSLVGSSYEQYF. This chain connects TRBV18 to TRBJ2-7; a possible D gene is TRBD2 (6 bases). V lost 5 bases and J 0 bases, leaving 11 bases between the germline ends. The CDR3 has 14 residues. Germline-derived CDR1 and CDR2 are KGHSH and LQKENI.

This sequence joins TRBV3-1 (or the pseudogene TRBV3-2) and TRBJ2-2, with 9 bases identical to TRBD2. Germline values: CDR1 LGHDT, CDR2 YNNKEL (reference sequence). CDR3 length: 19 amino acids. With 4 bases clipped from V and 4 bases from J, the junction kept 16 bases outside the gene matches. CDR3 region: CASSPPRGLANPVTGELFF. The CDR3 bases are TGTGCCAGCAGCCCACCCAGAGGACTAGCGAATCCGGTCACCGGGGAGCTGTTTTTT.

The chain combines TRBV10-2 with TRBJ1-1, with D possibly matching TRBD1 (5 bases). Trimming took off 11 bases at V and 5 bases at J, with 18 bases between the two ends. The CDR3 spans 13 residues. Germline V gives CDR1 WSHSY, CDR2 SAAADI. As DNA, the CDR3 is TGCGCCGGATCGGCGGTGAAGGGGACTGAAGCTTTCTTT. As protein: CAGSAVKGTEAFF.

The chain carries TRBV28 and TRBJ1-5, with D hard to call. The germline V gene encodes CDR1 MDHEN and CDR2 SYDVKM. V was cut by 4 bases and J by 6 bases, with 4 bases left in between. The CDR3 has 11 amino acids. The CDR3 coding sequence is TGTGCCAGCAGTTACAGTCAGCCCCAGCATTTT. Residues: CASSYSQPQHF.

The rearrangement links TRBV4-2 to TRBJ2-1; 14 positions match TRBD2. Germline CDR1 is LGHNA and CDR2 is YNFKEQ. V was clipped by 3 bases and J by 8 bases; unmatched bases: 18. CDR3 length: 20 residues. CDR3 nucleotides: TGTGCCAGCAGCCAGGATAGACTAGCGGGAGGGCCGGCATTGATCGATGAGCAGTTCTTC. Encoded protein: CASSQDRLAGGPALIDEQFF.

J is TRBJ2-3 and V is TRBV6-5; 11 nucleotides line up with TRBD1. J lost 3 bases, V lost 10 bases, and 3 bases had no gene match. Per the germline V gene, CDR1 is MNHEY and CDR2 is SVGAGI. CDR3 size: 13 residues. CDR3 DNA: TGTGCCACCGGGACAGGGGGTACAGATACGCAGTATTTT. This codes for CATGTGGTDTQYF.

This clone has only a few counts. The V call is TRBV5-1, the J call TRBJ2-7, with D tentatively TRBD2 (6 bases). Germline loops: CDR1 SGHRS, CDR2 YFSETQ. Trimming shortened V by 4 bases and J by 1 base, and 15 bases separated the two germline ends. This CDR3 region has 15 residues. CDR3 protein: CASSPRGESSYEQYF. Here the CDR3 DNA reads TGCGCCAGCAGCCCGCGGGGCGAGTCTTCCTACGAGCAGTACTTC.

This rearrangement joins TRBV28 to TRBJ1-6; 8 bases line up with TRBD1. V dropped 6 bases and J dropped 7; count of bases not matched to a gene: 2. The CDR3 sequence is 13 residues long. Germline V gives CDR1 MDHEN, CDR2 SYDVKM. The CDR3 spells CASSRQGNSPLHF. The CDR3 nucleotides read TGTGCCAGCAGCAGACAGGGGAATTCACCCCTCCACTTT.

This clone occurred once. The CDR3 here is CASSISGRAGTEAFF. The CDR3 region has the DNA TGTGCCAGCAGCATTTCGGGGAGGGCTGGCACTGAAGCTTTCTTT. The rearrangement links TRBV7-9 to TRBJ1-1; D not certain. The ends were cut back, 5 bases at V and 4 bases at J, with 17 bases in the middle. Germline CDR1 and CDR2: SEHNR and FQNEAQ (reference sequence). The CDR3 covers 15 residues.

This sequence joins TRBV29-1 and TRBJ2-3, with TRBD2 identical over 11 bases. This CDR3 region has 15 residues. Germline CDR1 is SQVTM and CDR2 is ANQGSEA. Trimming cost V 5 bases and J 6 bases; bases outside gene matches: 10. CDR3 protein: CSVCNASGRIDTQYF. CDR3 sequence (DNA): TGCAGCGTTTGTAACGCTAGCGGGAGGATCGATACGCAGTATTTT.

This clone was counted ten times or more. The V and J genes are TRBV5-6 and TRBJ1-2, with TRBD1 identical over 7 bases. The CDR3 extends over 12 amino acids. Trimming cost V 0 bases and J 9 bases; bases outside gene matches: 2. The V gene's germline CDR1 is SGHDT and CDR2 YYEEEE. CDR3 amino acids: CASSLGGGRYTF. For the CDR3, the DNA is TGTGCCAGCAGCTTGGGAGGGGGCCGCTACACCTTC.

CDR3 coding DNA: TGCGCCAGCAGCCAAGACCTAACAGGGGCCGTTAACTATGGCTACACCTTC. Translated, it gives CASSQDLTGAVNYGYTF. The gene calls are TRBV4-1 and TRBJ1-2; 7 bases are shared with TRBD1. From germline, CDR1 is MGHRA and CDR2 YSYEKL. The CDR3 contains 17 residues. V dropped 0 bases and J dropped 1; count of bases not matched to a gene: 8.

This chain joins TRBV24-1 and TRBJ1-5; 8 bases are shared with TRBD1. CDR3 size: 16 residues. Unmatched junction bases numbered 11, after V lost 5 bases and J lost 6 bases. Germline V gene data show CDR1 as KGHDR and CDR2 as SFDVKD. The CDR3 region has the DNA TGTGCCACCAGTGCGGGGCAGGGGGCGCAGGGTCAGCCCCAGCATTTT. Its translation is CATSAGQGAQGQPQHF.

This chain uses TRBV5-1 with TRBJ2-2; 7 bases are shared with TRBD1. The J segment lost 6 bases and the V segment lost 4 bases, leaving 3 bases of the junction unmatched. The V gene's germline CDR1 is SGHRS and CDR2 YFSETQ. The CDR3 length is 13 residues. The CDR3 DNA is TGCGCCAGCAGCAAGGGGACAGCCGGGGAGCTGTTTTTT. Its protein is CASSKGTAGELFF.